This entry is about one T cell receptor beta chain. Germline V gene data show CDR1 as SGHRS and CDR2 as YFSETQ. The CDR3 totals 15 residues. The ends lost 5 bases at V and 9 bases at J; junction bases unmatched: 9. This sample is part of a study of T cell responses to AZD1222 COVID-19 vaccine. Produced via immunoSEQ multiplex PCR; TCRdb's table is partial and in-frame only. Of 200,000 to 250,000 clones in the sample, roughly 91% are singletons; the top ten hold roughly 0.99%. The chain employs TRBV5-1 and TRBJ2-1; 12 positions match TRBD2. The sequence was collected from an adult in good health. The sample here was peripheral blood, taken on day 0 of MenACWY control vaccination. In nucleotides, the CDR3 is TGCGCCAGCAGTCCCGGGACTAGCGGGTACGGTGAGCAGTTCTTC. Translated, it gives CASSPGTSGYGEQFF.